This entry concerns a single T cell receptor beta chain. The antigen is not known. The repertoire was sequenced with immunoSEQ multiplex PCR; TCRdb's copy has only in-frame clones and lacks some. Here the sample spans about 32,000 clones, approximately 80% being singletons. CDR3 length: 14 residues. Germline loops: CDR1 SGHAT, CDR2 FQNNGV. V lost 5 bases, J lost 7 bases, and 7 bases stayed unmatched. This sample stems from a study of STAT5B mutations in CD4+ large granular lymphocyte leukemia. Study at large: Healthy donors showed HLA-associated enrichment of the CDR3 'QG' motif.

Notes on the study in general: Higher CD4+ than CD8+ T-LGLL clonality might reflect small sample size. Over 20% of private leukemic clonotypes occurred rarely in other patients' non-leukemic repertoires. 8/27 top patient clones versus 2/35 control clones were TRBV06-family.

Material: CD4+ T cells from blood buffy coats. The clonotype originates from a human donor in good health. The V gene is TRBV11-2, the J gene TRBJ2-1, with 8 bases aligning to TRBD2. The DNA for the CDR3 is TGTGCCAGCAGCGCCGGGACTAGGAAAAATGAGCAGTTCTTC. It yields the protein CASSAGTRKNEQFF. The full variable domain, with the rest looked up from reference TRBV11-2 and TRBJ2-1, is EAGVAQSPRYKIIEKRQSVAFWCNPISGHATLYWYQQILGQGPKLLIQFQNNGVVDDSQLPKDRFSAERLKGVDSTLKIQPAKLEDSAVYLCASSAGTRKNEQFFGPGTRLTVL.